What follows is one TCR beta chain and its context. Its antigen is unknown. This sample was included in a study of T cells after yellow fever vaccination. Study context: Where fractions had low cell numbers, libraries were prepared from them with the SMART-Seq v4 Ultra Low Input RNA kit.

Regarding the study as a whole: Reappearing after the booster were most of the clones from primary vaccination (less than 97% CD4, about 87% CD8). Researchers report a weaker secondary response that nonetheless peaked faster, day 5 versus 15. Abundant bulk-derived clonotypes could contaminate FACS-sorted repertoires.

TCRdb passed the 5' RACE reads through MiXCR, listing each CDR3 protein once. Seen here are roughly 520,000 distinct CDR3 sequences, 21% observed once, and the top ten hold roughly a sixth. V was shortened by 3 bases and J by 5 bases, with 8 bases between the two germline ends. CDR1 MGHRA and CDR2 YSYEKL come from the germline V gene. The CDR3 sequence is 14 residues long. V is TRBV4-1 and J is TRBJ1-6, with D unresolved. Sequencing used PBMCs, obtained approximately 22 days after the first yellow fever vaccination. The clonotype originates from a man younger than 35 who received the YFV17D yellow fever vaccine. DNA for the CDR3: TGCGCCAGCAGCCATACGACTAATAATTCACCCCTCCACTTT. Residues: CASSHTTNNSPLHF.